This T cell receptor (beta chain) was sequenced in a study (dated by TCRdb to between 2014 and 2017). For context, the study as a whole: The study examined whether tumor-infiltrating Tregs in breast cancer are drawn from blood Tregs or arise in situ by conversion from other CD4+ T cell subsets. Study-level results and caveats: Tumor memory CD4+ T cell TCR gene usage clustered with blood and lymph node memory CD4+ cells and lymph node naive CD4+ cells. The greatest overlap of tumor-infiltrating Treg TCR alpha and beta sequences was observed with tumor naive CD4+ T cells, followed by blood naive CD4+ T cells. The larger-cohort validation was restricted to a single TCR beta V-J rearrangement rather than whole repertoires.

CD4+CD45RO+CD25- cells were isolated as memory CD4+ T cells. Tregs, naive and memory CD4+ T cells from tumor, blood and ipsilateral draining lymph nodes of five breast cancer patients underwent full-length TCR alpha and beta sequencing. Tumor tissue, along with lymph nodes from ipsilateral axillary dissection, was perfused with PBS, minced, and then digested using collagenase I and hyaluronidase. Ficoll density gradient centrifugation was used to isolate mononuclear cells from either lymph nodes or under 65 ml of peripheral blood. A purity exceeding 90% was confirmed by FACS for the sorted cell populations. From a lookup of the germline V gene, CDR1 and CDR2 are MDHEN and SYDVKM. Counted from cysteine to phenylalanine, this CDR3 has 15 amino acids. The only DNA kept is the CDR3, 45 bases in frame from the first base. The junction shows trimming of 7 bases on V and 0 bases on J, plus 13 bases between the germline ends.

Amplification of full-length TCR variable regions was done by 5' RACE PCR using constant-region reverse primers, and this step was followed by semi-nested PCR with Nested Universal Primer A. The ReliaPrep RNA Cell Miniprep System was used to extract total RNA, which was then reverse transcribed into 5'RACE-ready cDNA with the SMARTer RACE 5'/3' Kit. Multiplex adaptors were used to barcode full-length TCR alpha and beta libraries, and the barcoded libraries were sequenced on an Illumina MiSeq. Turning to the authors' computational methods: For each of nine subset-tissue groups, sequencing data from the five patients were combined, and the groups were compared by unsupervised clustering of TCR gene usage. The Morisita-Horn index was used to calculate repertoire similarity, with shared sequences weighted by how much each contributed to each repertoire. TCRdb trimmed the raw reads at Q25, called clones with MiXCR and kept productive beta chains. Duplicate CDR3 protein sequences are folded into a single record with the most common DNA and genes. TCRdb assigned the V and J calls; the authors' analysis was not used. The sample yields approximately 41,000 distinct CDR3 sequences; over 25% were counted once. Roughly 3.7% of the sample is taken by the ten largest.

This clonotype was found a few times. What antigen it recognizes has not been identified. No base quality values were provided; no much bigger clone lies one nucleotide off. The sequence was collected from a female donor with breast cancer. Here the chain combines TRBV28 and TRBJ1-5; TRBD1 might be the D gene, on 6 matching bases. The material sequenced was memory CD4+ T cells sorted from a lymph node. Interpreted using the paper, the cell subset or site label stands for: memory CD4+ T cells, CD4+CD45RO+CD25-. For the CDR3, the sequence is CASNRRGISNQPQHF. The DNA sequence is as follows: TGTGCCAGCAATCGAAGGGGGATTAGCAATCAGCCCCAGCATTTT. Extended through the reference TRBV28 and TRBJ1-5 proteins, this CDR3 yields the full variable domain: DVKVTQSSRYLVKRTGEKVFLECVQDMDHENMFWYRQDPGLGLRLIYFSYDVKMKEKGDIPEGYSVSREKKERFSLILESASTNQTSMYLCASNRRGISNQPQHFGDGTRLSIL.